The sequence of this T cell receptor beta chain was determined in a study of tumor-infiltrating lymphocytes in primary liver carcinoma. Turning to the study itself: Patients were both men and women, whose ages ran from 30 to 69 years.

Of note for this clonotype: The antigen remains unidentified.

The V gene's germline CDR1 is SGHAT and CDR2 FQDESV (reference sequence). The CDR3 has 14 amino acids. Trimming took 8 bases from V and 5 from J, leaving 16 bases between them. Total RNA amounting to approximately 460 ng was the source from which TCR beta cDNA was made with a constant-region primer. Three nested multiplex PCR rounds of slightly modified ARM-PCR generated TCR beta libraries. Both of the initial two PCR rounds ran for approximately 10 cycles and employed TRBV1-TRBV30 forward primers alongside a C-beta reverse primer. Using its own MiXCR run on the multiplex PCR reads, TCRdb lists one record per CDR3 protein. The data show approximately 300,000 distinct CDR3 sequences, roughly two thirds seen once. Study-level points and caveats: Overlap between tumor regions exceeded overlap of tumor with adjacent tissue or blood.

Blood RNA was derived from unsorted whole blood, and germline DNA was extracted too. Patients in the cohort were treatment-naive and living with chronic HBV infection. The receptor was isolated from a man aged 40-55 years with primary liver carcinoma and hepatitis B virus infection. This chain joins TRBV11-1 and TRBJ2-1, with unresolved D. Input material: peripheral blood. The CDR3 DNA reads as TGTGCCAGCTGCTACCTGAACAGTAACAATGAGCAGTTCTTC. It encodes CASCYLNSNNEQFF.